Ten or more counts support the clone carrying this T cell receptor beta chain. Antigen unknown. TCRdb re-called the reads with MiXCR, one entry per CDR3 protein. The repertoire includes about 200,000 distinct CDR3 sequences, roughly 9% of them detected once, and about 4.6% sits in the top ten. The record originates from a study of T cell repertoires in cytomegalovirus infection. Study summary: In public TCR beta signatures, there were indications of both CMV infection and matching HLA type.

Study results and caveats: CMV carriers with the relevant HLA were identified by cumulative public TCR beta family frequency. Ex vivo responses were dominated by HLA-C-restricted CMV-specific TCR beta clonotypes.

Trimming cost V 4 bases and J 1 base; bases outside gene matches: 3. This CDR3 spans 15 amino acids. Germline CDR1 reads SGHVS; CDR2 reads FQNEAQ. The specimen was PBMCs. The clonotype comes from a human donor in good health (CMV status not recorded). Some clones in this sample may be carry-over from other donors' samples. The rearrangement joins TRBV7-8 to TRBJ2-3; 9 positions match TRBD2. This chain's CDR3 is CASSSKRGGTDTQYF. CDR3 nucleotide sequence: TGTGCCAGCAGCTCTAAGCGGGGGGGCACAGATACGCAGTATTTT.